This T cell receptor (beta chain) was sequenced in a study of T cell repertoires in ileal Crohn's disease. Findings of the study overall: High-frequency clones were more common in sorted CD8 than CD4 cells.

Generated by immunoSEQ multiplex PCR, the TCRdb table keeps only in-frame clones and is missing some. Altogether roughly 15,000 clones are present, 60% being singletons, with the ten largest covering roughly 6.5%. Points on this clone: Its antigen is unidentified.

The CDR3 sequence is 14 residues long. Germline lookup yields CDR1 MNHNS and CDR2 SASEGT. The V gene lost 5 bases and the J gene lost 0 bases, with 8 bases spanning the gap. This sequence originates from an adult with Crohn's disease. The sequencing input was ileal tissue. The V call is TRBV6-1, the J call TRBJ1-5, with D uncertain. The CDR3 protein is CASSTRNSNQPQHF. The CDR3 DNA is TGTGCCAGCAGTACCAGAAATAGCAATCAGCCCCAGCATTTT.